This TCR beta chain was retrieved from a study of yellow fever vaccine responses in identical twins. Study conclusions and caveats: Twins' vaccine T cell responses were reported to seem partly convergent and partly personalized.

TCRdb used MiXCR to reprocess the RT-PCR reads, holding one entry per CDR3 protein. The sample holds more than 15,000 distinct CDR3 sequences, nearly 70% seen once. V dropped 0 bases and J dropped 4 bases, with 19 bases sitting between them. This CDR3 contains 17 residues. Germline V gives CDR1 DFQATT, CDR2 SNEGSKA (reference sequence). A word on this clonotype: Its target is not known.

The source was T cells from blood (PBMCs), unsorted or a sorted subset (not recorded which), collected before or after yellow fever vaccination (not recorded which). This receptor was taken from a woman aged 18-29 years who received the yellow fever vaccine. This chain joins TRBV20-1 and TRBJ2-1, with TRBD2 as a possible D gene (6 bases). The CDR3 loop reads CSARDSLGDFQYNEQFF. DNA for the CDR3: TGCAGTGCTAGAGATTCTCTCGGGGACTTCCAATACAATGAGCAGTTCTTC.